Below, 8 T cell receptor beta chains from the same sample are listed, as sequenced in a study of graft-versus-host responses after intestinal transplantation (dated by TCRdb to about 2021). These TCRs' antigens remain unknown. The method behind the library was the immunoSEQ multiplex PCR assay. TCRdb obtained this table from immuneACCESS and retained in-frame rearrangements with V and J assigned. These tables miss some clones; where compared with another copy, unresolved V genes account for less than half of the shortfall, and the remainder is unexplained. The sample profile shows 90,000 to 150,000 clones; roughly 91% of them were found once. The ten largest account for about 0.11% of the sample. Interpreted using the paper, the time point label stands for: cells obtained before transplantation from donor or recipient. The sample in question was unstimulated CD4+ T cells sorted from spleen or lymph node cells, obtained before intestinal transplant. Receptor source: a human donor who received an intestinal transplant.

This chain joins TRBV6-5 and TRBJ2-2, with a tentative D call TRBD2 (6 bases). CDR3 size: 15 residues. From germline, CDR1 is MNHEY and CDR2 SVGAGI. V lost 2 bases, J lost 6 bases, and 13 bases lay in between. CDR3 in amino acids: CASSYRGFRAGELFF. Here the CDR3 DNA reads TGTGCCAGCAGTTACCGGGGGTTTAGGGCCGGGGAGCTGTTTTTT.

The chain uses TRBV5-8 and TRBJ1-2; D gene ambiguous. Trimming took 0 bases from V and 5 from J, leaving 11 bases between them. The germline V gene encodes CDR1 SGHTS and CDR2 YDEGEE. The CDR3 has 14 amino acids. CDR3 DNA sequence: TGTGCCAGCAGCTTGGAGGGAGGGAGTTATGGCTACACCTTC. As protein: CASSLEGGSYGYTF.

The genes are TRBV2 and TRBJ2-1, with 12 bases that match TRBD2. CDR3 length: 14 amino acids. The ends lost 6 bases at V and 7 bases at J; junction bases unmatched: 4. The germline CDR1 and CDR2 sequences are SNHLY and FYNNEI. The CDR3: CASSATSGSNEQFF. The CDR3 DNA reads TGTGCCAGCAGCGCGACTAGCGGGAGTAATGAGCAGTTCTTC. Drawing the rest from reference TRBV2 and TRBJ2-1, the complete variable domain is EPEVTQTPSHQVTQMGQEVILRCVPISNHLYFYWYRQILGQKVEFLVSFYNNEISEKSEIFDDQFSVERPDGSNFTLKIRSTKLEDSAMYFCASSATSGSNEQFFGPGTRLTVL.

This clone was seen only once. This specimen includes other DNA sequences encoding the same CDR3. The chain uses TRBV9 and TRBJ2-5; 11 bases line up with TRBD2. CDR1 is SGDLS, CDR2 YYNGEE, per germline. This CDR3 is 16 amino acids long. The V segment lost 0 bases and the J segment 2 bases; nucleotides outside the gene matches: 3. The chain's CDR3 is CASSVGLAGGQETQYF. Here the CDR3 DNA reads TGTGCCAGCAGCGTAGGATTAGCGGGAGGGCAAGAGACCCAGTACTTC.

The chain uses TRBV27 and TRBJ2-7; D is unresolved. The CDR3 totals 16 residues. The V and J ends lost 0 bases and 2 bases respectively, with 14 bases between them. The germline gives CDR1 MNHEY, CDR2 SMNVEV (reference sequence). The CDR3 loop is CASSLSRQPKAYEQYF. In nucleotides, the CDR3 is TGTGCCAGCAGTTTATCGAGGCAACCAAAAGCCTACGAGCAGTACTTC.

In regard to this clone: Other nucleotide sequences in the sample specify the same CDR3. The CDR3 bases are TGCGCCAGCAGCTTGGCAGTGAACACTGAAGCTTTCTTT. Its protein is CASSLAVNTEAFF. The chain couples TRBV5-1 to TRBJ1-1; D ambiguous. Trimming cost V 0 bases and J 0 bases, with 3 bases left between them. CDR1 and CDR2 from the germline V gene are SGHRS and YFSETQ. The CDR3 spans 13 residues.

CDR3 region: CASSVESSYNEQFF. For the CDR3, the DNA is TGTGCCAGCAGCGTCGAGAGCTCCTACAATGAGCAGTTCTTC. This chain connects TRBV11-2 to TRBJ2-1, with D unresolved. V lost 5 bases to trimming and J lost 0 bases, with 8 bases between them. The germline CDR1 and CDR2 sequences are SGHAT and FQNNGV. CDR3 size: 14 residues.

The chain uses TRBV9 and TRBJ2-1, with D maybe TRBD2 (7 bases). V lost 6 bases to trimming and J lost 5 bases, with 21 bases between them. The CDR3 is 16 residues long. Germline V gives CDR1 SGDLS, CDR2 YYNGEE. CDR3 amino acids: CASTPFSREGDNEQFF. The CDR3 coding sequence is TGTGCCAGCACCCCTTTTTCCAGGGAGGGGGACAATGAGCAGTTCTTC.